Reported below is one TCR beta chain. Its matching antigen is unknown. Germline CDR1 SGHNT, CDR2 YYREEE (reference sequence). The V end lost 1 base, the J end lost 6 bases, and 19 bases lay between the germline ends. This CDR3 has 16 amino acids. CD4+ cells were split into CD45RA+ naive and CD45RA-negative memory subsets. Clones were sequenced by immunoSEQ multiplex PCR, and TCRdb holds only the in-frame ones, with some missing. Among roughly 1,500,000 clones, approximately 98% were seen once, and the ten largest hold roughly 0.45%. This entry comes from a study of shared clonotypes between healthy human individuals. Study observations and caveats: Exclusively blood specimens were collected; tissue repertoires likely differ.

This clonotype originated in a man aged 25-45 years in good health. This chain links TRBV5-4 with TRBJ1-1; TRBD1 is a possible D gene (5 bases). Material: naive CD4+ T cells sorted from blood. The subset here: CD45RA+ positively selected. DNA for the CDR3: TGTGCCAGCAGCTTGAGGGGCGGGGTAGGTACCCCTGAAGCTTTCTTT. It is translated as CASSLRGGVGTPEAFF.